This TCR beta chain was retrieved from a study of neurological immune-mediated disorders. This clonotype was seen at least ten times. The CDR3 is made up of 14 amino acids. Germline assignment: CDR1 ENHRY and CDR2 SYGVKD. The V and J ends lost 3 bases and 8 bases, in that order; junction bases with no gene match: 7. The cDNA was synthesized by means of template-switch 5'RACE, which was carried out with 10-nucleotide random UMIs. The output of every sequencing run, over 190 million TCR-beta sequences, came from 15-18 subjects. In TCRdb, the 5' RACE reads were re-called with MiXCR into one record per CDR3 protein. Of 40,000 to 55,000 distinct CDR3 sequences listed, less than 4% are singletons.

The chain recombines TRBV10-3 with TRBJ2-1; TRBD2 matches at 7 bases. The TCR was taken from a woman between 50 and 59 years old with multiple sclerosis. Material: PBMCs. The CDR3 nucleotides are TGTGCCATCAGTGAAAGGCCGGGAGGCGATGAGCAGTTCTTC. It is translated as CAISERPGGDEQFF.